This record looks at one TCR beta chain sequence and its context. The antigen remains unidentified. TCRdb's copy holds only in-frame clones and misses some; the assay was immunoSEQ multiplex PCR. The table lists roughly 50,000 clones, around 86% of them singletons. The CDR3 contains 15 residues. V lost 9 bases, J lost 1 base, and 18 bases lay in between. Germline V CDR1 and CDR2: LNHDA, SQIVND (reference sequence). The entry originates in a study of T cells in localized non-small cell lung cancer. Study results and caveats: Uninvolved adjacent lung, not tumor, had the highest T cell clonality.

Sequencing was performed on peripheral blood, taken before any cancer treatment. This sequence joins TRBV19 and TRBJ1-1; a weak D match, TRBD1 (5 bases). The clonotype was recovered from a female donor aged 60 or older with stage II squamous cell lung carcinoma. DNA for the CDR3: TGTGCCAGCATGACAGATTCACGGTGGAACACTGAAGCTTTCTTT. This translates into CASMTDSRWNTEAFF.